One sample yielded the 4 T cell receptor beta chains listed below, sequenced in a study of cytomegalovirus exposure and HLA in healthy donors. With 60 Vbeta and 13 Jbeta primers, the PCR was carried out. Clones were read by immunoSEQ multiplex PCR, and TCRdb kept only the in-frame ones, dropping some. This sample has 110,000 to 150,000 clones, with over 75% found just once. Sequencing was carried out using PBMCs. The source is a female donor in good health and CMV-seronegative.

This chain connects TRBV9 to TRBJ2-1; tentative D call: TRBD1 (5 bases). Germline V gene lookup returns CDR1 SGDLS and CDR2 YYNGEE. V lost 0 bases to trimming and J lost 9 bases, with 19 bases between them. This CDR3 region has 16 residues. CDR3 DNA: TGTGCCAGCAGCGTAGCTCTCGCAGGGATGGACGGTGAGCAGTTCTTC. Residues: CASSVALAGMDGEQFF.

The rearrangement uses TRBV19 and TRBJ2-7, with 8 bases fitting TRBD2. The CDR3 contains 15 residues. Looked up from germline, CDR1 is LNHDA and CDR2 is SQIVND (reference sequence). V lost 4 bases, J lost 3 bases, and 8 bases stayed unmatched. Written as DNA, the CDR3 is TGTGCCAGTAGTACGCTAGCGGGCTACGGCTACGAGCAGTACTTC. This codes for CASSTLAGYGYEQYF.

Here the CDR3 reads CASSYSGTGEAFF. CDR3 coding DNA: TGTGCCAGCAGTTACTCCGGGACAGGGGAAGCTTTCTTT. The chain combines TRBV28 with TRBJ1-1; 9 bases are shared with TRBD1. Trimming removed 4 bases from V and 8 bases from J; junction bases left unmatched: 5. This CDR3 has 13 amino acids. Germline loops: CDR1 MDHEN, CDR2 SYDVKM.

The CDR3 reads CASSIDLQGTNTEAFF. The CDR3 DNA sequence: TGTGCCAGTAGTATAGATTTGCAGGGAACGAACACTGAAGCTTTCTTT. The V gene is TRBV19, the J gene TRBJ1-1; perhaps TRBD1 as D (5 bases). The germline CDR1 and CDR2 sequences are LNHDA and SQIVND (reference sequence). The CDR3 covers 16 residues. The V and J ends lost 0 bases and 1 base respectively, with 12 bases between them.